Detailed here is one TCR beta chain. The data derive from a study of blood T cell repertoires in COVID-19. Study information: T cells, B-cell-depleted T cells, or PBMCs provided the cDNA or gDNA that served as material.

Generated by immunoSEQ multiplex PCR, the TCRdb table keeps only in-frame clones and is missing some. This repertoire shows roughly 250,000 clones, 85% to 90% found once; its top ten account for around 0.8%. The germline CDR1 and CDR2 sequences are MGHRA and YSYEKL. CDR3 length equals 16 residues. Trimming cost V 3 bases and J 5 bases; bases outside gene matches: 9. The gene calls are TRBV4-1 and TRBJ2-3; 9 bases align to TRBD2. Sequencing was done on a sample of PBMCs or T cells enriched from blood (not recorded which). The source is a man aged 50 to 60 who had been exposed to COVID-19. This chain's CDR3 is CASSHRGGAAEDTQYF. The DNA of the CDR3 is TGCGCCAGCAGCCATCGCGGGGGGGCCGCGGAAGATACGCAGTATTTT.